This T cell receptor (beta chain) appears in the sequencing data of a study of blood T cell repertoires in COVID-19. Study processing details: How many nucleated cells were present was estimated from reference gene primer amplification. The method was immunoSEQ multiplex PCR; TCRdb's version includes in-frame clones alone and lacks a portion of them. V and J calls and clone size are those listed in that table; D and trimming were worked out from the DNA. The sample lists some 190,000 clones; around 76% were seen once. The V and J ends lost 1 base and 0 bases, in that order; junction bases with no gene match: 3. This CDR3 comprises 15 residues. From germline, CDR1 is LGHNA and CDR2 YSLEER.

The rearrangement uses TRBV4-3 and TRBJ2-7; the match to TRBD1 covers 7 bases. The sequence derives from a woman in her sixties or seventies with COVID-19, enrolled during active disease. The material sequenced was peripheral blood. The CDR3 coding sequence is TGCGCCAGCAGCCAAGCACAGGGGAGCTCCTACGAGCAGTACTTC. Protein sequence: CASSQAQGSSYEQYF.